Included here is one TCR beta chain sequence, with context. Its antigen remains unknown. No treatment of any kind had been given to any patient before thyroid surgery. V was trimmed by 10 bases and J by 4 bases, leaving 14 bases between them. Germline lookup yields CDR1 MNHEY and CDR2 SMNVEV (reference sequence). The CDR3 totals 13 residues. The data belong to a study of metastatic and nonmetastatic thyroid tumors. Turning to the study itself: A comparison of repertoires was made across blood and tumor or nodule tissue from malignant and benign thyroid patients. Findings of the study overall: As reported, TCR beta diversity in blood and tumor was significantly higher in malignant thyroid tumors than in benign nodules.

Original processing methods: A distant-metastasis classifier for papillary thyroid cancer was built using CDR3 differences across clinicopathological groups. TCRdb re-processed the PCR reads through MiXCR. The V and J calls follow TCRdb's processing rather than the paper's. The data hold around 3,600 clones, with approximately 35% observed a single time. The chain links TRBV27 to TRBJ1-3; a weak D match, TRBD1 (6 bases). This sequence originates from a male donor with papillary thyroid cancer or a benign thyroid nodule (not recorded which). Some clones in this sample may be carry-over from other donors' samples. Sequencing was carried out using adjacent normal tissue. Here the CDR3 reads CATHKGDGNTIYF. The CDR3 bases are TGTGCCACTCATAAGGGGGACGGAAACACCATATATTTT.